These 11 T cell receptor beta chains share one sample of origin, sequenced in a study of blood T cell repertoires in COVID-19. Using immunoSEQ multiplex PCR, the repertoire was profiled, and TCRdb retains in-frame clones only, with some absent. The profile shows 200,000 to 250,000 clones, 92% of them singletons. The source material was peripheral blood. The receptors were sampled from a young man with acute or convalescent COVID-19.

The count of this clone is one. The chain is built from TRBV18 and TRBJ2-3; 7 bases are a match to TRBD2. CDR1 KGHSH and CDR2 LQKENI come from the germline V gene. With 6 bases clipped from V and 1 base from J, the junction kept 7 bases outside the gene matches. This CDR3 contains 15 residues. CDR3 coding DNA: TGTGCCAGCTCTCAGCGGGGCTTGGGCACAGATACGCAGTATTTT. Amino acid sequence: CASSQRGLGTDTQYF.

This chain joins TRBV6-5 and TRBJ1-5; D is perhaps TRBD1 (6 bases). Trimming removed 6 bases from V and 0 bases from J, with 12 bases in between. This CDR3 has 15 amino acids. Germline V lookup: CDR1 MNHEY, CDR2 SVGAGI. Here the CDR3 DNA reads TGTGCCAGCAGCCCCGACAGGACTAGCAATCAGCCCCAGCATTTT. The encoded protein is CASSPDRTSNQPQHF.

The rearrangement uses TRBV7-8 and TRBJ2-7; D may be TRBD1 (6 bases). CDR1 is SGHVS, CDR2 FQNEAQ, per germline. The CDR3 has 14 residues. Trimming removed 4 bases from V and 6 bases from J, with 16 bases in between. The CDR3 DNA reads TGTGCCAGCAGCTCCCAGACAGGCTTACGCGAGCAGTACTTC. Translated: CASSSQTGLREQYF.

The chain links TRBV5-6 to TRBJ1-6; D not resolved. This CDR3 contains 16 residues. Trimming removed 2 bases from V and 7 bases from J, with 16 bases in between. Germline CDR1 is SGHDT and CDR2 is YYEEEE. CDR3 loop: CASSFGRLNLNSPLHF. The DNA of the CDR3 is TGTGCCAGCAGCTTCGGCAGACTGAACTTAAATTCACCCCTCCACTTT. The variable domain in full, completed from reference TRBV5-6 and TRBJ1-6, reads DAGVTQSPTHLIKTRGQQVTLRCSPKSGHDTVSWYQQALGQGPQFIFQYYEEEERQRGNFPDRFSGHQFPNYSSELNVNALLLGDSALYLCASSFGRLNLNSPLHFGNGTRLTVT.

The CDR3 reads CASSYRGRGYTF. For the CDR3, the DNA is TGTGCCAGCAGCTACAGGGGGCGCGGCTACACCTTC. V is TRBV5-4 and J is TRBJ1-2; 9 nucleotides align to TRBD1. The CDR3 totals 12 residues. Germline V lookup: CDR1 SGHNT, CDR2 YYREEE (reference sequence). Trimming removed 3 bases from V and 8 bases from J; junction bases left unmatched: 2.

This clone was found once. The chain links TRBV5-1 to TRBJ1-1; D call uncertain. Trimming removed 4 bases at V and 0 bases at J, with 13 bases between. Germline lookup yields CDR1 SGHRS and CDR2 YFSETQ. This CDR3 spans 15 amino acids. CDR3 in amino acids: CASSPVAGMNTEAFF. In nucleotides, the CDR3 is TGCGCCAGCAGCCCTGTCGCCGGGATGAACACTGAAGCTTTCTTT. Looking up the rest from reference TRBV5-1 and TRBJ1-1 gives the full variable domain: KAGVTQTPRYLIKTRGQQVTLSCSPISGHRSVSWYQQTPGQGLQFLFEYFSETQRNKGNFPGRFSGRQFSNSRSEMNVSTLELGDSALYLCASSPVAGMNTEAFFGQGTRLTVV.

This chain's CDR3 is CASSLGWGGGRRQETQYF. Here the CDR3 DNA reads TGTGCCAGCAGCTTAGGATGGGGAGGGGGACGCCGCCAAGAGACCCAGTACTTC. This rearrangement joins TRBV7-9 to TRBJ2-5; TRBD2 is a possible D gene (7 bases). Trimming stripped 1 base from V and 1 base from J, with 19 bases between. The CDR3 is 18 amino acids. The germline V gene encodes CDR1 SEHNR and CDR2 FQNEAQ (reference sequence). The whole variable domain, filled in from reference TRBV7-9 and TRBJ2-5, reads DTGVSQNPRHKITKRGQNVTFRCDPISEHNRLYWYRQTLGQGPEFLTYFQNEAQLEKSRLLSDRFSAERPKGSFSTLEIQRTEQGDSAMYLCASSLGWGGGRRQETQYFGPGTRLLVL.

This clone was picked up one time. The chain is built from TRBV28 and TRBJ2-2, with D possibly matching TRBD2 (5 bases). CDR3 length equals 15 residues. The germline gives CDR1 MDHEN, CDR2 SYDVKM. V shed 5 bases and J shed 1 base, with 11 bases lying between them. Here the CDR3 DNA reads TGTGCCAGCAGTGATAGACTAATGAACACCGGGGAGCTGTTTTTT. As protein: CASSDRLMNTGELFF. Filled out from reference TRBV28 and TRBJ2-2, the complete variable domain reads DVKVTQSSRYLVKRTGEKVFLECVQDMDHENMFWYRQDPGLGLRLIYFSYDVKMKEKGDIPEGYSVSREKKERFSLILESASTNQTSMYLCASSDRLMNTGELFFGEGSRLTVL.

V gene TRBV18 combines with J gene TRBJ2-5; the D gene is possibly TRBD2 (6 bases). The CDR3 has 15 amino acids. Germline-derived CDR1 and CDR2 are KGHSH and LQKENI. Deletions cut 3 bases from V and 5 bases from J, with 16 bases between. This chain's CDR3 is CASSPVKVGGETQYF. CDR3 nucleotide sequence: TGTGCCAGCTCACCGGTGAAGGTTGGGGGGGAGACCCAGTACTTC.

The rearrangement uses TRBV7-2 and TRBJ2-7; 10 positions match TRBD2. The germline CDR1 and CDR2 sequences are SGHTA and FQGNSA. CDR3 length: 16 amino acids. Trimming took 4 bases from V and 4 from J; bases not matched to a gene: 10. CDR3 in amino acids: CASSSSSGRGGYEQYF. CDR3 DNA: TGTGCCAGCAGCTCCTCTAGCGGGAGAGGTGGTTACGAGCAGTACTTC.

This clone was seen more than once but under ten times. Distinct nucleotide sequences in the sample also encode this CDR3. The J gene is TRBJ2-7, the V gene TRBV12-3 or TRBV12-4; 7 positions agree with TRBD1. Trimming at V came to 5 bases and at J to 0 bases, leaving 1 base not matched to a gene. The CDR3 extends over 13 amino acids. The CDR3 nucleotides read TGTGCCAGCAGTCGGGACAGCTCCTACGAGCAGTACTTC. This encodes CASSRDSSYEQYF.